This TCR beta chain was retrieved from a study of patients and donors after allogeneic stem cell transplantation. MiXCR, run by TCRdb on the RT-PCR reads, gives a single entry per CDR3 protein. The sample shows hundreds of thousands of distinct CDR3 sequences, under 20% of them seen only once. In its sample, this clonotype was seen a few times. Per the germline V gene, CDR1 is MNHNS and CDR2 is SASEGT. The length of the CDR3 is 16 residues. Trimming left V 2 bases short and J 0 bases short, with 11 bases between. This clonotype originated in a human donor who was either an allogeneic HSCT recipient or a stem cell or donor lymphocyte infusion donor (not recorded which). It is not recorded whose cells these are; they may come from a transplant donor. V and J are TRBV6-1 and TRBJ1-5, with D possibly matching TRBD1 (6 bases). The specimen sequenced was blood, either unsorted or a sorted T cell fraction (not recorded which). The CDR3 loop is CASSERGGYSNQPQHF. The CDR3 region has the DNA TGTGCCAGCAGTGAACGAGGGGGTTATAGCAATCAGCCCCAGCATTTT.